The 25 T cell receptor beta chains reported below all come from one sample, sequenced in a study of T-cell memory formation after mild COVID-19. TCRdb recomputed calls from the 5' RACE reads with MiXCR, one row per CDR3 protein. This sample has approximately 500,000 distinct CDR3 sequences, with 20% to 30% found just once. The sequenced sample was PBMCs or a T cell subset sorted from them (not recorded which). These receptors all come from an adult woman who had mild COVID-19 (a few samples of this study predate the infection). Cell type and time point are not known.

This clonotype turned up a few times. Germline and junction disagree at one end, which may indicate a read error. This chain connects TRBV7-9 to TRBJ2-1; 11 nucleotides align to TRBD2. Per the germline V gene, CDR1 is SEHNR and CDR2 is FQNEAQ (reference sequence). The CDR3 runs 13 residues. CDR3 nucleotide sequence: TGTGCCACCTCGCCGGGACTAGCGGAGGCATGGAGCTTC. It is translated as CATSPGLAEAWSF.

This clonotype was seen only a few times. This rearrangement joins TRBV25-1 to TRBJ2-7; 7 nucleotides match TRBD2. This CDR3 region has 15 residues. The germline CDR1 and CDR2 sequences are MGHDK and SYGVNS. Trimming took 1 base from V and 2 from J; bases not matched to a gene: 5. The CDR3 nucleotides read TGTGCCAGCAGTGAATCTCGCGGGAGCGCCTACGAGCAGTACTTC. Its translation is CASSESRGSAYEQYF.

This clonotype has just a few counts. V and J are TRBV18 and TRBJ1-1; D not certain. The germline V and J ends were trimmed by 3 bases and 1 base, with 12 bases remaining between them. CDR1 KGHSH and CDR2 LQKENI come from the germline V gene. There are 15 residues in the CDR3. DNA for the CDR3: TGTGCCAGCTCACCGCCGGGGATATCGAACACTGAAGCTTTCTTT. Its protein product is CASSPPGISNTEAFF.

The gene calls are TRBV7-9 and TRBJ2-1; 12 bases agree with TRBD2. Unmatched junction bases numbered 13, after V lost 5 bases and J lost 5 bases. Germline V gene sequence: CDR1 SEHNR, CDR2 FQNEAQ (reference sequence). The CDR3 contains 18 residues. The CDR3 protein is CASSPAGAGLAGNNEQFF. The CDR3 DNA sequence: TGTGCCAGCAGCCCCGCCGGAGCTGGACTAGCGGGGAACAATGAGCAGTTCTTC.

A note on this clonotype: A much bigger clone sits one base away, suggesting this may be a read error. This sequence joins TRBV20-1 and TRBJ2-2; 8 bases map to TRBD1. The CDR3 extends over 13 amino acids. CDR1 is DFQATT, CDR2 SNEGSKA, per germline (reference sequence). CDR3 region: CRGGTGNTGELFF. For the CDR3, the DNA is TGCAGGGGCGGGACAGGGAACACCGGGGAGCTGTTTTTT.

The chain combines TRBV30 with TRBJ1-2, with D possibly TRBD1 on 5 matching bases. The CDR3 consists of 14 residues. In germline, CDR1 is GTSNPN, CDR2 SVGIG (reference sequence). V gave up 1 base and J gave up 8 bases, with 17 bases separating them. In DNA, the CDR3 is TGTGCCTGGAGTGCCGGGCGGGGCTTGGGGGGCTACACCTTC. Amino acids: CAWSAGRGLGGYTF.

V usage is TRBV29-1 and J usage is TRBJ2-3, with TRBD1 as a possible D gene (6 bases). V lost 4 bases and J lost 4, with 12 bases in between. Germline V CDR1 and CDR2: SQVTM, ANQGSEA. This CDR3 has 13 residues. In nucleotides, the CDR3 is TGCAGCGTTGCTGGGGGCGAGTCAGATACGCAGTATTTT. This encodes CSVAGGESDTQYF.

This chain uses TRBV5-1 with TRBJ1-1; TRBD1 is a possible D gene (5 bases). Germline CDR1 SGHRS, CDR2 YFSETQ. Trimming stripped 4 bases from V and 7 bases from J, with 11 bases between. This CDR3 spans 12 amino acids. The CDR3 nucleotides are TGCGCCAGCAGCACCAACAGGAATGAAGCTTTCTTT. Translation: CASSTNRNEAFF.

The gene calls are TRBV7-7 and TRBJ2-1, with TRBD2 identical over 7 bases. V gave up 5 bases and J gave up 5 bases; unmatched junction bases: 6. Germline V gene data show CDR1 as SSHAT and CDR2 as FNYEAQ (reference sequence). CDR3 size: 14 residues. CDR3 nucleotide sequence: TGTGCCAGCAGCCCGGGGGGACTGAACAATGAGCAGTTCTTC. This gives the protein CASSPGGLNNEQFF.

This chain connects TRBV5-1 to TRBJ2-1, with 9 nucleotides matching TRBD1. Germline V gene sequence: CDR1 SGHRS, CDR2 YFSETQ. V lost 3 bases, J lost 10 bases, and 8 bases stayed unmatched. This CDR3 has 14 residues. CDR3 sequence (DNA): TGCGCCAGCAGCTCCGGGACAGGGTCATGGGAGCAGTTCTTC. This codes for CASSSGTGSWEQFF.

This clonotype has at least ten counts. V usage is TRBV6-5 and J usage is TRBJ2-7; 7 positions match TRBD2. J was trimmed by 1 base and V by 6 bases; bases with no gene match: 3. Germline V gene lookup returns CDR1 MNHEY and CDR2 SVGAGI. The CDR3 extends over 13 amino acids. The CDR3: CASSPGGSYEQYF. CDR3 nucleotides: TGTGCCAGCAGCCCCGGGGGGTCCTACGAGCAGTACTTC.

This clonotype was seen a few times. The chain combines TRBV9 with TRBJ2-3; 8 nucleotides align to TRBD2. Germline lookup yields CDR1 SGDLS and CDR2 YYNGEE. The CDR3 extends over 15 amino acids. Germline trimming cut 4 bases from V and 3 bases from J; bases unmatched to any gene: 7. CDR3 residues: CASSFTSGQTDTQYF. The CDR3, as DNA: TGTGCCAGCAGCTTTACTAGCGGTCAAACAGATACGCAGTATTTT. Looking up the rest from reference TRBV9 and TRBJ2-3 gives the full variable domain: DSGVTQTPKHLITATGQRVTLRCSPRSGDLSVYWYQQSLDQGLQFLIQYYNGEERAKGNILERFSAQQFPDLHSELNLSSLELGDSALYFCASSFTSGQTDTQYFGPGTRLTVL.

CDR3 sequence reads: CASSSRHGLAGTDTQYF. In nucleotides, the CDR3 is TGTGCCAGCAGCTCCCGGCACGGACTAGCGGGTACAGATACGCAGTATTTT. The chain joins TRBV7-2 to TRBJ2-3; TRBD2 aligns across 11 bases. The germline gives CDR1 SGHTA, CDR2 FQGNSA. The CDR3 is 17 residues long. V was pared by 4 bases and J by 3 bases, with 9 bases of the junction left unmatched.

The chain uses TRBV6-6 and TRBJ2-1; D might be TRBD1 (6 bases). This CDR3 is built from 15 residues. The germline CDR1 and CDR2 sequences are MNHNY and SVGAGI (reference sequence). The V end was cut by 0 bases, the J end by 8 bases, with 14 bases between. CDR3 protein: CASSYSATGNHEQFF. In DNA form, the CDR3 reads TGTGCCAGCAGTTACTCTGCTACAGGGAATCATGAGCAGTTCTTC.

This clonotype was detected only a few times. The chain links TRBV12-3 or TRBV12-4 to TRBJ1-4; D is possibly TRBD1 (6 bases). The CDR3 totals 16 residues. Trimming took 5 bases from V and 6 from J, leaving 19 bases between them. CDR3 residues: CASSPSPWGPDEKLFF. In DNA form, the CDR3 reads TGTGCCAGCAGTCCCTCCCCCTGGGGGCCAGATGAAAAACTGTTTTTT.

Only a few counts were recorded for this clonotype. This chain links TRBV5-1 with TRBJ2-3, with D maybe TRBD1 (6 bases). Germline lookup yields CDR1 SGHRS and CDR2 YFSETQ. V dropped 4 bases and J dropped 3 bases, with 18 bases sitting between them. The CDR3 sequence is 16 residues long. CDR3 sequence: CASSGLTGIGTDTQYF. CDR3 coding DNA: TGCGCCAGCAGCGGCCTTACAGGGATCGGTACAGATACGCAGTATTTT.

This clonotype appeared a few times. The chain joins TRBV12-3 or TRBV12-4 to TRBJ2-5, with D unclear. This CDR3 has 13 residues. V was cut by 4 bases and J by 0 bases, with 6 bases left in between. In nucleotides, the CDR3 is TGTGCCAGCAGTTATGAGTACCAAGAGACCCAGTACTTC. This gives the protein CASSYEYQETQYF.

This clonotype has only a few counts. This chain joins TRBV5-1 and TRBJ2-5; D is ambiguous. Germline-derived CDR1 and CDR2 are SGHRS and YFSETQ. Trimming took off 4 bases at V and 3 bases at J, with 10 bases between the two ends. This CDR3 has 13 amino acids. CDR3 sequence (DNA): TGCGCCAGCAGCCCGTGGATTGAAGAGACCCAGTACTTC. This gives the protein CASSPWIEETQYF.

The sample holds a few counts of this clonotype. The rearrangement uses TRBV20-1 and TRBJ1-1; 10 positions agree with TRBD1. Per germline, CDR1 DFQATT and CDR2 SNEGSKA (reference sequence). V lost 1 base to trimming and J lost 0 bases; unmatched junction nucleotides: 8. The CDR3 is 17 amino acids. The CDR3 DNA reads as TGCAGTGCTAGAGTACCGACAGGGGGCCGAGTGAACACTGAAGCTTTCTTT. Residues: CSARVPTGGRVNTEAFF.

The sample holds a few counts of this clonotype. V gene TRBV30 combines with J gene TRBJ2-5; D perhaps matches TRBD2 (6 bases). Trimming took 0 bases from V and 1 from J, leaving 9 bases between them. CDR1 and CDR2 from the germline V gene are GTSNPN and SVGIG (reference sequence). The CDR3 runs 14 residues. Here the CDR3 reads CAWSVRDSQETQYF. The CDR3 bases are TGTGCCTGGAGTGTGCGGGACTCCCAAGAGACCCAGTACTTC.

The chain combines TRBV12-3 or TRBV12-4 with TRBJ2-3, with TRBD2 matching 11 bases. The CDR3 has 14 amino acids. J was trimmed by 6 bases and V by 5 bases; bases with no gene match: 4. The CDR3 region is CASSNSGREDTQYF. CDR3 bases: TGTGCCAGCAGTAATAGCGGGAGGGAGGATACGCAGTATTTT.

This clonotype came up a few times. The V call is TRBV7-9, the J call TRBJ2-7, with 8 bases identical to TRBD2. Looked up from germline, CDR1 is SEHNR and CDR2 is FQNEAQ (reference sequence). CDR3 length equals 17 residues. V lost 5 bases and J lost 2; bases outside the gene matches: 14. CDR3 sequence reads: CASSEERAGDPAYEQYF. The CDR3 bases are TGTGCCAGCAGCGAGGAGAGAGCGGGAGATCCCGCCTACGAGCAGTACTTC.

The chain links TRBV27 to TRBJ2-7, with 10 bases fitting TRBD2. J gave up 7 bases and V 0 bases, and 9 bases lay outside the gene matches. Looked up from germline, CDR1 is MNHEY and CDR2 is SMNVEV (reference sequence). The CDR3 has 16 amino acids. The CDR3, as DNA: TGTGCCAGCAGTTTATCGCCAGCGGGGGGGCCAAGGGAGCAGTACTTC. Translation: CASSLSPAGGPREQYF.

There are a few counts of this clonotype. The chain combines TRBV6-5 with TRBJ2-6, with 7 bases aligning to TRBD1. V gave up 0 bases and J gave up 2 bases; unmatched junction bases: 1. The CDR3 runs 16 residues. Germline CDR1 and CDR2: MNHEY and SVGAGI. CDR3 loop: CASSYSGGAGANVLTF. CDR3 sequence (DNA): TGTGCCAGCAGTTACTCAGGGGGCGCTGGGGCCAACGTCCTGACTTTC.

The genes are TRBV20-1 and TRBJ1-5; the D is unclear. Between the trimmed V and J ends, which lost 2 bases and 2 bases, there was a span of 16 bases. The CDR3 has 16 amino acids. Germline CDR1 reads DFQATT; CDR2 reads SNEGSKA (reference sequence). The CDR3 reads CSARSPYREGNQPQHF. CDR3 coding DNA: TGCAGTGCTAGATCCCCCTATAGGGAGGGCAATCAGCCCCAGCATTTT.